The source of this TCR beta chain is a study of T cells after yellow fever vaccination. Study-level background: SMART-Seq v4 Ultra Low Input served to prepare low-cell-number fractions. Study results and limitations: The booster response re-showed most primary clones: roughly 97% CD4, approximately 90% CD8.

This CDR3 is 15 amino acids long. From germline, CDR1 is KGHSH and CDR2 LQKENI. Trimming shortened V by 3 bases and J by 0 bases, and 9 bases separated the two germline ends. This clonotype has more than one count but fewer than ten. The antigen is not known. Each CDR3 protein is one row after TCRdb ran MiXCR on the 5' RACE reads. The sample includes some 240,000 distinct CDR3 sequences, roughly 4.8% of them seen just once. This rearrangement joins TRBV18 to TRBJ1-3; D gene unclear. The sample was CD4+ T cells sorted from PBMCs, taken on the day of the yellow fever booster vaccination. This TCR came from a man aged 18 to 35 who received the YFV17D yellow fever vaccine. CDR3 amino acids: CASSPTSFSGNTIYF. For the CDR3, the DNA is TGTGCCAGCTCACCGACGAGTTTCTCTGGAAACACCATATATTTT.